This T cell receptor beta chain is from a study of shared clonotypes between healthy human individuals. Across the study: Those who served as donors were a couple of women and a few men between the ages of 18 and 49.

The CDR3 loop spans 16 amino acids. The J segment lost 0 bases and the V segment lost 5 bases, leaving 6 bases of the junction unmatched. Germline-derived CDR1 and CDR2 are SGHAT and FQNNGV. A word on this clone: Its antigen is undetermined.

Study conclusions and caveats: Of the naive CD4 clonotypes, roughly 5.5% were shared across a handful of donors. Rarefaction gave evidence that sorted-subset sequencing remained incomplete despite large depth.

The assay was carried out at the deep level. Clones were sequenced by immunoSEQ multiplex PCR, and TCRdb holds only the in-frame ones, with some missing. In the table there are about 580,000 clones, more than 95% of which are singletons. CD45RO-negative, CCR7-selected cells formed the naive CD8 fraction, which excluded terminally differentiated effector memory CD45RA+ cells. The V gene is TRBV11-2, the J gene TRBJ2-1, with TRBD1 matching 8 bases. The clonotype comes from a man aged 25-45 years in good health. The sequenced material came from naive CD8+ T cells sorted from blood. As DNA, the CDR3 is TGTGCCAGCAGCACCACAGGGGGGTCCTCCTACAATGAGCAGTTCTTC. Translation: CASSTTGGSSYNEQFF.